This T cell receptor beta chain is drawn from a study of technical replicates of blood from a handful of donors. This CDR3 has 13 residues. Germline assignment: CDR1 PRHDT and CDR2 FYEKMQ (reference sequence). V lost 1 base, J lost 10 bases, and 2 bases stayed unmatched. Assay used: immunoSEQ multiplex PCR; TCRdb lists only in-frame clones, some missing. Among about 70,000 clones listed, roughly 92% were seen once. This clonotype was sampled from a human donor in good health. Sequencing input: T cells isolated from PBMCs. This rearrangement joins TRBV13 to TRBJ2-1, with TRBD2 matching over 9 bases. CDR3 bases: TGTGCCAGCAGCTTAGTGCTAGCGGGAGAGCAGTTCTTC. Its translation: CASSLVLAGEQFF.